Following are 15 T cell receptor beta chains from one sample sequenced in a study of cytomegalovirus exposure and HLA in healthy donors. The PCR employed 60 Vbeta primers together with 13 Jbeta primers. Only in-frame clones appear in the TCRdb table, and some are missing; sequencing was by immunoSEQ multiplex PCR. The profile shows approximately 120,000 clones, about four fifths of them singletons. Sequencing was carried out using PBMCs. The receptors shown here come from a young woman in good health and CMV-seronegative.

The chain recombines TRBV7-9 with TRBJ2-4; 7 bases line up with TRBD2. With 5 bases clipped from V and 5 bases from J, the junction kept 6 bases outside the gene matches. The CDR3 contains 14 residues. Germline V lookup: CDR1 SEHNR, CDR2 FQNEAQ (reference sequence). CDR3 region: CASSLLSGENIQYF. The CDR3 DNA reads TGTGCCAGCAGCCTCCTCAGCGGGGAAAACATTCAGTACTTC.

The chain is built from TRBV29-1 and TRBJ2-7, with D possibly matching TRBD1 (6 bases). Germline CDR1 and CDR2: SQVTM and ANQGSEA. The length of the CDR3 is 14 residues. Trimming stripped 7 bases from V and 2 bases from J, with 18 bases between. CDR3 in amino acids: CSARGPGQAYEQYF. The CDR3 DNA reads TGCAGCGCCCGTGGTCCGGGACAAGCCTACGAGCAGTACTTC.

The chain couples TRBV5-1 to TRBJ1-1, with D perhaps TRBD1 (6 bases). This CDR3 has 15 residues. The germline V gene encodes CDR1 SGHRS and CDR2 YFSETQ. The V end was cut by 3 bases, the J end by 4 bases, with 16 bases between. The CDR3 coding sequence is TGCGCCAGCAGCTCACGGGGGGGGGCAAGCACTGAAGCTTTCTTT. It codes for CASSSRGGASTEAFF.

Here the CDR3 DNA reads TGTGCCAGCTCCTATACAGGGGCCGACAATCAGCCCCAGCATTTT. Amino acids: CASSYTGADNQPQHF. V is TRBV6-1 and J is TRBJ1-5; 7 nucleotides agree with TRBD1. Trimming cost V 8 bases and J 3 bases; bases outside gene matches: 10. Germline V gene sequence: CDR1 MNHNS, CDR2 SASEGT. CDR3 length: 15 amino acids.

V and J are TRBV10-1 and TRBJ2-1; a weak D match, TRBD1 (5 bases). Germline values: CDR1 WNHNN, CDR2 SYGVQD (reference sequence). This CDR3 comprises 12 residues. V was pared by 2 bases and J by 7 bases, with 6 bases between. In nucleotides, the CDR3 is TGCGCCAGCAGTGAGCCAGGGAATGAGCAGTTCTTC. It encodes CASSEPGNEQFF.

The gene calls are TRBV7-9 and TRBJ2-7; D unclear. Germline CDR1 SEHNR, CDR2 FQNEAQ (reference sequence). The CDR3 sequence is 13 residues long. The V end lost 5 bases, the J end lost 0 bases, and 8 bases lay between the germline ends. The CDR3 protein is CASSRSPSYEQYF. The CDR3 DNA sequence: TGTGCCAGCAGCCGAAGCCCCTCCTACGAGCAGTACTTC.

CDR3 nucleotide sequence: TGTGCCAGCAGCCTAGGGACAGGGGGGTACCAAGAGACCCAGTACTTC. Protein: CASSLGTGGYQETQYF. The gene calls are TRBV7-6 and TRBJ2-5, with 11 positions matching TRBD1. The CDR3 is 16 residues long. Per the germline V gene, CDR1 is SGHVS and CDR2 is FNYEAQ. The V and J ends lost 5 bases and 0 bases, in that order; junction bases with no gene match: 5.

This clone was counted only a few times. This chain connects TRBV5-4 to TRBJ2-2; 15 nucleotides line up with TRBD2. V was pared by 4 bases and J by 5 bases, with 6 bases of the junction left unmatched. Germline V gene sequence: CDR1 SGHNT, CDR2 YYREEE (reference sequence). The CDR3 covers 17 residues. CDR3 amino acids: CASSLPGLAGGTGELFF. In DNA, the CDR3 is TGTGCCAGCAGCCTACCGGGACTAGCGGGAGGAACCGGGGAGCTGTTTTTT.

The chain joins TRBV30 to TRBJ2-1, with D maybe TRBD2 (6 bases). Germline V lookup: CDR1 GTSNPN, CDR2 SVGIG (reference sequence). The CDR3 extends over 14 amino acids. V dropped 5 bases and J dropped 10 bases, with 21 bases sitting between them. CDR3 in amino acids: CAWVTGGPGKEQFF. In nucleotides, the CDR3 is TGTGCCTGGGTCACCGGGGGTCCCGGTAAGGAGCAGTTCTTC.

This chain links TRBV5-1 with TRBJ1-4; 7 nucleotides agree with TRBD1. Germline V gene lookup returns CDR1 SGHRS and CDR2 YFSETQ. V was pared by 2 bases and J by 7 bases, with 8 bases of the junction left unmatched. The CDR3 consists of 15 residues. The CDR3 DNA reads as TGCGCCAGCAGCTTAGGCGACAGGGAAATTGAAAAACTGTTTTTT. Amino acid sequence: CASSLGDREIEKLFF. Based on the CDR3 plus reference TRBV5-1 and TRBJ1-4, the full variable domain is KAGVTQTPRYLIKTRGQQVTLSCSPISGHRSVSWYQQTPGQGLQFLFEYFSETQRNKGNFPGRFSGRQFSNSRSEMNVSTLELGDSALYLCASSLGDREIEKLFFGSGTQLSVL.

V and J are TRBV4-3 and TRBJ2-2, with unresolved D. The CDR3 covers 16 residues. The V gene's germline CDR1 is LGHNA and CDR2 YSLEER. The germline V and J ends were trimmed by 3 bases and 7 bases, with 18 bases remaining between them. In DNA form, the CDR3 reads TGCGCCAGCAGCCAGTCCGTACCTCCAAGCCTCGGGGAGCTGTTTTTT. Translated, it gives CASSQSVPPSLGELFF.

The V gene is TRBV10-2, the J gene TRBJ1-1; D gene unclear. The ends were cut back, 3 bases at V and 5 bases at J, with 7 bases in the middle. CDR1 is WSHSY, CDR2 SAAADI, per germline. This CDR3 comprises 12 residues. The CDR3 here is CASSEQSTEAFF. CDR3 DNA: TGCGCCAGCAGTGAACAAAGTACTGAAGCTTTCTTT.

The chain joins TRBV7-2 to TRBJ1-6, with 10 bases lining up with TRBD1. This CDR3 comprises 15 residues. CDR1 and CDR2 from the germline V gene are SGHTA and FQGNSA. J gave up 10 bases and V 1 base, and 4 bases lay outside the gene matches. Here the CDR3 reads CASSLGQGAGSPLHF. For the CDR3, the DNA is TGTGCCAGCAGCTTAGGACAGGGGGCAGGGTCACCCCTCCACTTT.

This chain's CDR3 is CAWSGQPYEQYF. In DNA, the CDR3 is TGTGCCTGGAGTGGACAGCCCTACGAGCAGTACTTC. This sequence joins TRBV30 and TRBJ2-7; TRBD1 might be the D (5 bases). The CDR3 runs to 12 residues. The V and J ends lost 1 base and 2 bases respectively, with 6 bases between them. The germline V gene has CDR1 GTSNPN and CDR2 SVGIG (reference sequence).

The chain combines TRBV6-5 with TRBJ2-5; TRBD1 might be the D (5 bases). In germline, CDR1 is MNHEY, CDR2 SVGAGI. The CDR3 is 15 amino acids. The V and J ends lost 2 bases and 5 bases respectively, with 15 bases between them. Here the CDR3 DNA reads TGTGCCAGCAGTTACGGCCCTAGGGGTTCGGAGACCCAGTACTTC. This encodes CASSYGPRGSETQYF.